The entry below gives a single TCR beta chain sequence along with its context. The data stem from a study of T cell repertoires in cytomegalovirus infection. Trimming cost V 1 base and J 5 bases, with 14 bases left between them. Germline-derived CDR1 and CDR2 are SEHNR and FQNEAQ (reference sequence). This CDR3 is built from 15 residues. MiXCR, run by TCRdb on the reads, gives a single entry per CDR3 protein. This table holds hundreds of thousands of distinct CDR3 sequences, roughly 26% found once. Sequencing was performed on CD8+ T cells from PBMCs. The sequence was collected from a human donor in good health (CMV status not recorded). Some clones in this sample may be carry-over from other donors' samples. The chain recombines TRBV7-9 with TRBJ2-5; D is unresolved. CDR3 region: CASSLVVGSEETQYF. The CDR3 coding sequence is TGTGCCAGCAGCTTAGTAGTGGGCAGCGAGGAGACCCAGTACTTC.